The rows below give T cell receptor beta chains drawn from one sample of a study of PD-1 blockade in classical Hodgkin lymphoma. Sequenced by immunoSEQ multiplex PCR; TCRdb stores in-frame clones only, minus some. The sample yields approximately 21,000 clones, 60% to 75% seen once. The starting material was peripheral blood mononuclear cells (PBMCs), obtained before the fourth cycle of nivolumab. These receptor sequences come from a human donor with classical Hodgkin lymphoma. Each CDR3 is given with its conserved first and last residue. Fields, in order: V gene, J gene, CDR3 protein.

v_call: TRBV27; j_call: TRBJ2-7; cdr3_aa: CASRLRSTAYEQYF
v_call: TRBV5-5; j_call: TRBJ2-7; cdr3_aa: CASSLRGIYEQYF
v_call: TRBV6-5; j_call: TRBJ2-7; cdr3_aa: CASSYVPGRPSYEQYF
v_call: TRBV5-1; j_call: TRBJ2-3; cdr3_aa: CASSSSSGTRLDTQYF
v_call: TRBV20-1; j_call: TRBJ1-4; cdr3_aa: CSARDNEKLFF
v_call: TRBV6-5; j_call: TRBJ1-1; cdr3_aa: CASSWDPGAEAFF
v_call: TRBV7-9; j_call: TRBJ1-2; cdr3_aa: CASSRDGNYGYTF
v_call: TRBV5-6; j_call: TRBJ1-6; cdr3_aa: CASSLNAGGNSPLHF
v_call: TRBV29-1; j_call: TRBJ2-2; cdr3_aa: CSVQPAGVNTGELFF
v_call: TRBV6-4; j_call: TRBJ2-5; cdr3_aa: CASSDEGAEETQYF
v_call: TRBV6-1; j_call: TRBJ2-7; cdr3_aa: CASSTRTGDVYEQYF
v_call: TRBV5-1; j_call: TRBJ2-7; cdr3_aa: CASSLATDREQYF
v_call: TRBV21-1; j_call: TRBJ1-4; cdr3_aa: CASSKAFRAAGEKLFF
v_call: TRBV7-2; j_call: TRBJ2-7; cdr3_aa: CASSNGLLYF
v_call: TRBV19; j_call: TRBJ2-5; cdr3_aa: CASSIGTGLQETQYF
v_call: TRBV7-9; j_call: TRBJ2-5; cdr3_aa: CASSLQQGARETQYF
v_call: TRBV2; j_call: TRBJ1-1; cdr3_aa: CASREGWGSTEAFF
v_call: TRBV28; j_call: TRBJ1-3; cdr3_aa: CATKEGSSGNTIYF
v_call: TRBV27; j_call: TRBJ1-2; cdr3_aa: CASSKTTGPYYGYTF
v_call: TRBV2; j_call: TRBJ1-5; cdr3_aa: CASSNRQTYQPQHF
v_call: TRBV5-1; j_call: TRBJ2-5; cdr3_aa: CASSLERGALQETQYF
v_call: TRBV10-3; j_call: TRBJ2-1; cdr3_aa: CAISQDRGGVNEQFF
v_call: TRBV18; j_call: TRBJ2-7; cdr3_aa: CASSPRVPYEQYF
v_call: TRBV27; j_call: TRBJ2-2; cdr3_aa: CASSWVATGELFF
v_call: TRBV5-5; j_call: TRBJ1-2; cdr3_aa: CASSLDRDGYTF
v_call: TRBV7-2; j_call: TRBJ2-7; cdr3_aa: CASSNRQGGIGEQYF
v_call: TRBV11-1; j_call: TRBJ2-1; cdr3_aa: CASSLDTFLYNEQFF
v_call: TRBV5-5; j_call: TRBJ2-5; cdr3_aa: CASSLAGAGWETQYF
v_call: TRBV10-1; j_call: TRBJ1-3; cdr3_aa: CASSESVVQGAGNTIYF
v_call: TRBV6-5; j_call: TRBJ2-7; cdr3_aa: CASSTSSGAYEQYF
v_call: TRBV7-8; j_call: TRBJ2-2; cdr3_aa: CASSLGVGSGELFF
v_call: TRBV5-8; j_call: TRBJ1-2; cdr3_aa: CASSLEGTYGYTF
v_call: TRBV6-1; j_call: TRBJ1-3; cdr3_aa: CASSENWGASGNTIYF
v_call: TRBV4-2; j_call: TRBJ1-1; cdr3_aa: CASSPRAGNTEAFF
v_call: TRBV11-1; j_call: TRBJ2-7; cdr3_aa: CASSLRPQGQEQYF
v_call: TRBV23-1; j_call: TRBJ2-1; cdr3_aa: CASSPFGLRGNNEQFF
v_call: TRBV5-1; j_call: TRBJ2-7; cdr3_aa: CASSLAASIYEQYF